The subject of this entry is one TCR beta chain. Its matching antigen is unknown. Authors' analysis steps: ImmunoSEQ only sent back junction sequences with no quality scores, so filtering was done differently. Clones were sequenced by immunoSEQ multiplex PCR, and TCRdb holds only the in-frame ones, with some missing. That table is the source of V, J and clone size, and D and trimming were worked out from the DNA. The table has 2 million or so clones, roughly 96% seen once. Germline CDR1 and CDR2: DFQATT and SNEGSKA (reference sequence). Trimming took 6 bases from V and 8 from J, leaving 13 bases between them. This CDR3 contains 11 residues. This sample was included in a study of shared clonotypes between healthy human individuals. Whole-study findings and limits: Estimated richness values were generally larger in naive subsets than in memory subsets.

Donors comprised only Caucasian adults living in Nashville, Tennessee. In the CD4+ fraction, cells were divided into CD45RA+ naive and CD45RA-negative memory subsets. The clonotype originates from a man aged 18 to 30 in good health. Specimen: naive CD4+ T cells sorted from blood. The subset denotes: CD45RA+ positively selected. This chain uses TRBV20-1 with TRBJ1-1; D perhaps matches TRBD1 (6 bases). The CDR3 DNA is TGCAGTGCCGCGGACAGCACCGAAGCTTTCTTT. It is translated as CSAADSTEAFF.